The clone carrying this T cell receptor beta chain was detected only a few times. The antigen remains undetermined. This sample stems from a study of T cells in Graves' hyperthyroidism and ophthalmopathy. General observations from the study: Model predictions of ophthalmopathy came a median roughly 6.4 months before onset. Appearing also in blood were most of the thyroid clonotypes expanded above 0.001.

Hyperthyroidism, newly diagnosed and lasting under 2 months, affected patients aged 18 to 65. There were TCR beta CDR3 regions amplified from RNA transcripts. With the HTBI primer set, the TCR CDR3 went through a first round of RT-PCR. TCRdb analysed the multiplex PCR reads with MiXCR anew, one entry per CDR3 protein. The sample has a few hundred thousand distinct CDR3 sequences, 15% to 18% seen once. The germline CDR1 and CDR2 sequences are SGHTA and FQGNSA. This CDR3 contains 16 residues. V lost 3 bases to trimming and J lost 6 bases; unmatched junction nucleotides: 7. The chain links TRBV7-2 to TRBJ2-2, with TRBD2 matching over 10 bases. This clonotype was sampled from a woman aged 25-40 years with Graves' hyperthyroidism. Specimen: blood. In nucleotides, the CDR3 is TGTGCCAGCAGCTTCCCAAGCGGGAGGGGTTCCGGGGAGCTGTTTTTT. Translated, it gives CASSFPSGRGSGELFF.